This section outlines one T cell receptor (beta chain) sequence together with its context. Its antigen is as yet unknown. The sample is drawn from a study of vaccination effects on CD4 cells after COVID-19. Before sequencing took place, the ViraFEST assay used viral peptide pools to expand antigen-specific CD4+ T cells. The culture ran for about 11 days, and then CD4+ T cells were isolated. Each person got two doses of an mRNA SARS-CoV-2 vaccine, BNT162b2 or mRNA-1273. Among the vaccine recipients, none had a prior SARS-CoV-2 infection, and nucleocapsid antibodies were negative. Using immunoSEQ multiplex PCR, the repertoire was profiled, and TCRdb retains in-frame clones only, with some absent. Here the sample spans 20,000 to 30,000 clones, approximately 70% being singletons. The sequences come from CD4+ T cells from PBMCs cultured with SARS-CoV-2 spike peptides, collected after COVID-19 vaccination. The TCR was taken from a human donor who received a COVID-19 vaccine.

DNA for the CDR3: TGTGCCAGCAGCCTAACGGGACAGAACTTAAACTATGGCTACACCTTC. Translated, it gives CASSLTGQNLNYGYTF. This chain connects TRBV5-5 to TRBJ1-2; 7 positions agree with TRBD1. The CDR3 has 16 amino acids. J was trimmed by 2 bases and V by 4 bases; bases with no gene match: 11. CDR1 and CDR2 from the germline V gene are SGHKS and YYEKEE (reference sequence).